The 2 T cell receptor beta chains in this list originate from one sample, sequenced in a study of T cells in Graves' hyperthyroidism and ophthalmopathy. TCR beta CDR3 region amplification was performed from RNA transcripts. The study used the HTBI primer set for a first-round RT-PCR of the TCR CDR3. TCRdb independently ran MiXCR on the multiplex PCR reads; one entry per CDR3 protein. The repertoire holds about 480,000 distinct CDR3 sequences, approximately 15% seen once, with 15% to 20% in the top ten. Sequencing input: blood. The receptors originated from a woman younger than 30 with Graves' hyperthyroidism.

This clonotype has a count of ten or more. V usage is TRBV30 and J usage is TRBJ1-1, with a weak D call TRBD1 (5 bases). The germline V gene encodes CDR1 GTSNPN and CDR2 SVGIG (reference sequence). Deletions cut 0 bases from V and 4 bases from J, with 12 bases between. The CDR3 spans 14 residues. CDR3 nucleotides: TGTGCCTGGAGTGTACCCCTGACAGCCACTGAAGCTTTCTTT. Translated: CAWSVPLTATEAFF.

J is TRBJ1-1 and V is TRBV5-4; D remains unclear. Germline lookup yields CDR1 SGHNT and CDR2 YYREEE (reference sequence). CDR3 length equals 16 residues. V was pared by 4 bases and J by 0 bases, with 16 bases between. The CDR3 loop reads CASSPTAREMNTEAFF. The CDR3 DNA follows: TGTGCCAGCAGCCCTACCGCACGTGAAATGAACACTGAAGCTTTCTTT.